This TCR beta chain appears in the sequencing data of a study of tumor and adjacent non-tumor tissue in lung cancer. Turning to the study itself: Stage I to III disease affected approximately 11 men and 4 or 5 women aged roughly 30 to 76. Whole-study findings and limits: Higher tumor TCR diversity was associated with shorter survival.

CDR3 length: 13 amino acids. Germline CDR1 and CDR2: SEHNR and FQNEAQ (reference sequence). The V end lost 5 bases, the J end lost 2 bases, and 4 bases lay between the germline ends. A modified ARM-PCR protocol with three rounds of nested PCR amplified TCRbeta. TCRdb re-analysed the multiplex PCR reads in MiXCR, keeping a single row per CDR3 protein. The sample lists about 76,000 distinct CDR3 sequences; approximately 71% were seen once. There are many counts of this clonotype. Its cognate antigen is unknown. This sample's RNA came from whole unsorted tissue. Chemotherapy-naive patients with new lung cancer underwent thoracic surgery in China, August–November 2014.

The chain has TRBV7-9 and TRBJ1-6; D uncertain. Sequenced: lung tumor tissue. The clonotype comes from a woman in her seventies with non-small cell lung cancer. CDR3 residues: CASSPPYNSPLHF. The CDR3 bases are TGTGCCAGCAGCCCCCCCTATAATTCACCCCTCCACTTT.